Presented here are 19 T cell receptor beta chains from one specimen sequenced in a study of T-cell memory formation after mild COVID-19. TCRdb re-called the 5' RACE reads through MiXCR, storing one row per CDR3 protein. This table holds about 210,000 distinct CDR3 sequences, roughly a tenth found once. Material: PBMCs or a T cell subset sorted from them (not recorded which). These receptors were collected from a man between 18 and 29 years old who had mild COVID-19 (a few samples of this study predate the infection). Cell type and time point are not known.

CDR3 nucleotide sequence: TGTGCCAGCAGACGGGGCCGGGTAGATACGCAGTATTTT. Translation gives CASRRGRVDTQYF. This chain links TRBV12-3 or TRBV12-4 with TRBJ2-3; tentatively, D is TRBD1 or TRBD2 (5 bases each). V lost 6 bases to trimming and J lost 5 bases, with 12 bases between them. The CDR3 extends over 13 amino acids.

This clonotype was picked up a small number of times. The genes are TRBV6-5 and TRBJ1-2, with 7 bases matching TRBD1. V lost 6 bases and J lost 6; bases outside the gene matches: 7. The germline CDR1 and CDR2 sequences are MNHEY and SVGAGI. The CDR3 contains 13 residues. CDR3 loop: CASSRDSQDGYTF. In DNA form, the CDR3 reads TGTGCCAGCAGCCGGGACAGCCAAGATGGCTACACCTTC.

This clonotype has only a few counts. The gene calls are TRBV7-2 and TRBJ1-1; D is undetermined. Trimming removed 4 bases at V and 4 bases at J, with 10 bases between. There are 13 residues in the CDR3. Germline V gene lookup returns CDR1 SGHTA and CDR2 FQGNSA. The CDR3 protein is CASSSRVVTEAFF. For the CDR3, the DNA is TGTGCCAGCAGCTCTAGGGTAGTCACTGAAGCTTTCTTT.

V gene TRBV6-4 combines with J gene TRBJ1-2, with a weak D call TRBD1 (5 bases). V gave up 1 base and J gave up 4 bases, with 13 bases separating them. Germline V gives CDR1 MRHNA, CDR2 SNTAGT. The CDR3 consists of 15 residues. The CDR3 protein is CASSDFPQGFYGYTF. The CDR3 DNA follows: TGTGCCAGCAGTGACTTTCCCCAGGGATTCTATGGCTACACCTTC.

The rearrangement links TRBV12-3 or TRBV12-4 to TRBJ2-3; 13 bases are shared with TRBD2. CDR3 length: 16 residues. J was trimmed by 3 bases and V by 7 bases; bases with no gene match: 7. CDR3 sequence reads: CASNAGTSGVTDTQYF. The CDR3, as DNA: TGTGCCAGCAACGCTGGGACTAGCGGGGTAACAGATACGCAGTATTTT.

The chain combines TRBV7-2 with TRBJ2-5; D perhaps matches TRBD2 (6 bases). Trimming removed 3 bases from V and 3 bases from J, with 11 bases in between. CDR1 and CDR2 (germline): SGHTA, FQGNSA. The CDR3 has 14 amino acids. CDR3 bases: TGTGCCAGCAGCTTCCAGGGAGGAGAAGAGACCCAGTACTTC. It codes for CASSFQGGEETQYF. Together with reference TRBV7-2 and TRBJ2-5, the CDR3 gives the full variable domain: GAGVSQSPSNKVTEKGKDVELRCDPISGHTALYWYRQSLGQGLEFLIYFQGNSAPDKSGLPSDRFSAERTGGSVSTLTIQRTQQEDSAVYLCASSFQGGEETQYFGPGTRLLVL.

This clonotype was found many times. The chain has TRBV12-3 or TRBV12-4 and TRBJ1-6, with D tentatively TRBD1 (5 bases). This CDR3 comprises 13 residues. V dropped 5 bases and J dropped 10 bases, with 12 bases sitting between them. CDR3 nucleotides: TGTGCCAGCAGTCCCCGACGACAGTCACCCCTCCACTTT. Translating gives CASSPRRQSPLHF.

This clonotype was found many times. The chain employs TRBV28 and TRBJ2-2; 7 bases agree with TRBD2. Looked up from germline, CDR1 is MDHEN and CDR2 is SYDVKM. CDR3 length: 13 amino acids. Trimming took 4 bases from V and 4 from J; bases not matched to a gene: 0. The CDR3 loop is CASSSGGTGELFF. The CDR3 DNA follows: TGTGCCAGCAGTTCGGGGGGCACCGGGGAGCTGTTTTTT.

This clonotype has a count of ten or more. The rearrangement joins TRBV7-3 to TRBJ2-1; D call uncertain. This CDR3 is built from 13 residues. The germline gives CDR1 SGHTA, CDR2 FQGTGA. Deletions cut 5 bases from V and 4 bases from J, with 9 bases between. CDR3 amino acids: CASSQMGYNEQFF. CDR3 DNA: TGTGCCAGCAGCCAAATGGGGTACAATGAGCAGTTCTTC. Full variable domain (outside the CDR3, taken from reference TRBV7-3 and TRBJ2-1): GAGVSQTPSNKVTEKGKYVELRCDPISGHTALYWYRQSLGQGPEFLIYFQGTGAADDSGLPNDRFFAVRPEGSVSTLKIQRTERGDSAVYLCASSQMGYNEQFFGPGTRLTVL.

This clonotype was seen only a few times. The chain carries TRBV7-3 and TRBJ1-6; possible D gene TRBD1, 5 bases. This CDR3 has 14 amino acids. Trimming left V 5 bases short and J 10 bases short, with 15 bases between. Per germline, CDR1 SGHTA and CDR2 FQGTGA. CDR3 region: CASSGGTEGSPLHF. The CDR3 DNA is TGTGCCAGCAGCGGGGGGACCGAGGGGTCACCCCTCCACTTT.

There are a few counts of this clonotype. The chain is built from TRBV7-7 and TRBJ2-5; D remains ambiguous. CDR3 size: 16 residues. Germline V gives CDR1 SSHAT, CDR2 FNYEAQ (reference sequence). V was trimmed by 1 base and J by 0 bases, leaving 12 bases between them. The CDR3 DNA reads as TGTGCCAGCAGCTTAGGGGGTCCTTCGTACCAAGAGACCCAGTACTTC. It is translated as CASSLGGPSYQETQYF. Drawing the rest from reference TRBV7-7 and TRBJ2-5, the complete variable domain is GAGVSQSPRYKVTKRGQDVTLRCDPISSHATLYWYQQALGQGPEFLTYFNYEAQPDKSGLPSDRFSAERPEGSISTLTIQRTEQRDSAMYRCASSLGGPSYQETQYFGPGTRLLVL.

V is TRBV9 and J is TRBJ2-2; maybe TRBD1 (6 bases). V lost 4 bases and J 0 bases, leaving 10 bases between the germline ends. The CDR3 spans 15 residues. CDR1 is SGDLS, CDR2 YYNGEE, per germline. The CDR3 is CASSPQGTNTGELFF. The CDR3 DNA is TGTGCCAGCAGCCCTCAGGGGACGAACACCGGGGAGCTGTTTTTT.

This clonotype was seen a handful of times. The chain couples TRBV3-1 to TRBJ1-6; no reliable D call. V was clipped by 6 bases and J by 8 bases, with 11 bases between them. The CDR3 covers 13 residues. The germline V gene encodes CDR1 LGHDT and CDR2 YNNKEL (reference sequence). CDR3 amino acids: CASSRFKDSPLHF. The CDR3 region has the DNA TGTGCCAGCAGTCGTTTTAAGGATTCACCCCTCCACTTT.

This clonotype was picked up a small number of times. The chain is built from TRBV5-6 and TRBJ2-7; TRBD1 might be the D (6 bases). Germline V gene sequence: CDR1 SGHDT, CDR2 YYEEEE. Trimming left V 7 bases short and J 2 bases short, with 16 bases between. CDR3 size: 14 residues. The CDR3 here is CASSRRGSTYEQYV. The CDR3 DNA follows: TGTGCCAGCTCACGCAGGGGTAGTACCTACGAGCAGTACGTC.

The chain carries TRBV5-1 and TRBJ2-1, with D possibly TRBD2 on 6 matching bases. CDR1 is SGHRS, CDR2 YFSETQ, per germline. This CDR3 spans 13 amino acids. The V and J ends lost 1 base and 11 bases respectively, with 13 bases between them. The CDR3 loop reads CASSLRVGGKQFF. CDR3 nucleotide sequence: TGCGCCAGCAGCTTGAGGGTGGGGGGTAAGCAGTTCTTC. The full variable domain, completed using reference TRBV5-1 and TRBJ2-1, is KAGVTQTPRYLIKTRGQQVTLSCSPISGHRSVSWYQQTPGQGLQFLFEYFSETQRNKGNFPGRFSGRQFSNSRSEMNVSTLELGDSALYLCASSLRVGGKQFFGPGTRLTVL.

This clonotype has ten or more counts. The chain links TRBV7-2 to TRBJ2-3; no firm D call. V lost 1 base and J lost 2, with 10 bases in between. CDR1 is SGHTA, CDR2 FQGNSA, per germline. This CDR3 has 15 residues. DNA for the CDR3: TGTGCCAGCAGCTTAGATTACTTCTCCACAGATACGCAGTATTTT. Amino acid sequence: CASSLDYFSTDTQYF. Complete variable domain (other parts from reference TRBV7-2 and TRBJ2-3): GAGVSQSPSNKVTEKGKDVELRCDPISGHTALYWYRQSLGQGLEFLIYFQGNSAPDKSGLPSDRFSAERTGGSVSTLTIQRTQQEDSAVYLCASSLDYFSTDTQYFGPGTRLTVL.

The V gene is TRBV5-1, the J gene TRBJ1-6; TRBD1 aligns across 11 bases. V shed 5 bases and J 9 bases; nucleotides not matched to a gene: 7. Germline V gene data show CDR1 as SGHRS and CDR2 as YFSETQ. There are 15 residues in the CDR3. The CDR3 DNA is TGCGCCAGCAGAGTTTCCGGGACAGGGGGTTCACCCCTCCACTTT. Translated: CASRVSGTGGSPLHF.

A few counts support this clonotype. The chain employs TRBV11-2 and TRBJ2-3; D assignment may be TRBD1 or TRBD2 (5 bases each). Per germline, CDR1 SGHAT and CDR2 FQNNGV. Trimming took 2 bases from V and 6 from J, leaving 12 bases between them. This CDR3 contains 14 residues. The CDR3 spells CASSLTGAGDTQYF. The CDR3 DNA is TGTGCCAGCAGCTTAACCGGGGCCGGGGATACGCAGTATTTT.

The J gene is TRBJ2-2, the V gene TRBV7-3; D is unclear. Germline CDR1 reads SGHTA; CDR2 reads FQGTGA. Deletions cut 1 base from V and 0 bases from J, with 6 bases between. This CDR3 is built from 15 residues. In nucleotides, the CDR3 is TGTGCCAGCAGCTTAAGTGTGGCGAACACCGGGGAGCTGTTTTTT. It codes for CASSLSVANTGELFF.